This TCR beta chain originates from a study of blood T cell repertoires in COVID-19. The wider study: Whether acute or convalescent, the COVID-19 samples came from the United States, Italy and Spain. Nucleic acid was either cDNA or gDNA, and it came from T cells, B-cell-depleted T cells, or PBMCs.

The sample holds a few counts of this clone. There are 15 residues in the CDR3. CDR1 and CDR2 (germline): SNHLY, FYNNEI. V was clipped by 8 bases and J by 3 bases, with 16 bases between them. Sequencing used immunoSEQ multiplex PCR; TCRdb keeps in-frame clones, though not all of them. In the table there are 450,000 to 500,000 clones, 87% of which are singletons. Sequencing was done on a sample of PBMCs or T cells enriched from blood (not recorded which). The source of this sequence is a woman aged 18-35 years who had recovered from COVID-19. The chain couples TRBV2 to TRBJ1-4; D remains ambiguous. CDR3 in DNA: TGTGCCAGCGGTGGATTCGGGAAGGCTAATGAAAAACTGTTTTTT. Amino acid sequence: CASGGFGKANEKLFF.